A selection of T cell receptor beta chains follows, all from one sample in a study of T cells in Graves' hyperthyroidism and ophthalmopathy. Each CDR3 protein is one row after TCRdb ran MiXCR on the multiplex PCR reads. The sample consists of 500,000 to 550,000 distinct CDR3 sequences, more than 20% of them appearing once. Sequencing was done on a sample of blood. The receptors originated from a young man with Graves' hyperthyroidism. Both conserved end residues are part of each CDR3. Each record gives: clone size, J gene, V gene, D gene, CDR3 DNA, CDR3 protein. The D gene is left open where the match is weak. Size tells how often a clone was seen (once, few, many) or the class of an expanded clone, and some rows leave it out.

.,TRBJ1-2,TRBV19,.,TGTGCCAGTAGTATCGGCCAGCCGACAGCTAACTATGGCTACACCTTC,CASSIGQPTANYGYTF
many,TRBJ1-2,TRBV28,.,TGTGCCAGCACCTCCCCAGGGCTTGGGTATGGCTACACCTTC,CASTSPGLGYGYTF
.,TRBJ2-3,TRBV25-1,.,TGTGCCAGCAGTGAATGGGAATGTTCGCCCCTCACAGATACGCAGTATTTT,CASSEWECSPLTDTQYF
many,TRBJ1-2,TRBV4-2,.,TGTGCCAGCAGCCGACCCAACCGGGAGGACTATGGCTACACCTTC,CASSRPNREDYGYTF
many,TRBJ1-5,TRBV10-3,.,TGTGCCATCAGGACCAGCCCGGATCAGCCCCAGCATTTT,CAIRTSPDQPQHF
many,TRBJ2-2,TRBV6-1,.,TGTGCCAGCAGGGGTCCGGGGCCGAACACCGGGGAGCTGTTTTTT,CASRGPGPNTGELFF
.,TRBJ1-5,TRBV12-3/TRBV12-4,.,TGTGCCAGCAGTTTCGGGCAGCAGCTTAGCAATCAGCCCCAGCATTTT,CASSFGQQLSNQPQHF
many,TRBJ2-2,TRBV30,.,TGTGCCTGGAGCACAGGAGGCACCGGGGAGCTGTTTTTT,CAWSTGGTGELFF
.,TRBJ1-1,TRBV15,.,TGTGCCACCAGCAGAGGTCCCTTGACAGGGAACACTGAAGCTTTCTTT,CATSRGPLTGNTEAFF
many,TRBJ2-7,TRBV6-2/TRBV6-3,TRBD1,TGTGCCAGCAGTAGGACAGGGTTCCACGAGCAGTACTTC,CASSRTGFHEQYF
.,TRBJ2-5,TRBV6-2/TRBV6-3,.,TGTGCCAGCAGCAAGATCGAGACCCAGTACTTC,CASSKIETQYF
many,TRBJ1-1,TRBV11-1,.,TGTGCCAGCAGCTTAGAGGGCAGGGAGAACACTGAAGCTTTCTTT,CASSLEGRENTEAFF
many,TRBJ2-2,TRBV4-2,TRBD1,TGTGCCAGCCGGGCGACAGGGCGAACCGGGGAGCTGTTTTTT,CASRATGRTGELFF
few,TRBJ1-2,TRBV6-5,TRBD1,TGTGCCAGCAGTTACTCGGGGCAGGGGGTCGGTGGCTACACCTTC,CASSYSGQGVGGYTF
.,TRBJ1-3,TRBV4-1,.,TGCGCCAGCAGCCATACCGCCCCGGCTGGAAACACCATATATTTT,CASSHTAPAGNTIYF
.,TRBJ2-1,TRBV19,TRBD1,TGTGCCAGTAGTCGGACAGGGAGCTCCTACAATGAGCAGTTCTTC,CASSRTGSSYNEQFF
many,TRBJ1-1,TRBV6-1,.,TGTGCCAGCCATTTACAGGGTTTCACTGAAGCTTTCTTT,CASHLQGFTEAFF
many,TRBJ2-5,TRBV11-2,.,TGTGCCAGCAGCTCCCGGACAGTTACCCAGTACTTC,CASSSRTVTQYF